The subject of this entry is one T cell receptor beta chain. What it recognizes is unknown. PCR was performed using 60 Vbeta and 13 Jbeta primers. Methods used by the authors: A follow-up analysis tallied 73 million or so unique TCR beta chains, roughly 11 million shared. The table came from immunoSEQ multiplex PCR; TCRdb's copy has only in-frame clones and leaves some out. The DNA was the basis for D and trimming; V, J and clone size are from that table. The sample has some 170,000 clones; 75% to 85% are singletons. This entry belongs to a study of cytomegalovirus exposure and HLA in healthy donors. About the study: In an earlier analysis, 95 million to 140 million unique TCR beta sequences were found from 150 million to 200 million T cells.

The CDR3 is 14 residues long. Looked up from germline, CDR1 is MNHNS and CDR2 is SASEGT. V shed 8 bases and J shed 0 bases, with 11 bases lying between them. Findings of the study overall: There were reportedly fewer N-insertions in an Asian-associated ancestry cluster than the approximately 630-donor mean, in a later analysis.

The chain is built from TRBV6-1 and TRBJ1-5; unclear D gene. The origin of this receptor is a woman in her 30s in good health and CMV-seronegative. The sequencing input was PBMCs. CDR3 residues: CASGGIYSNQPQHF. CDR3 in DNA: TGTGCCAGCGGCGGGATCTATAGCAATCAGCCCCAGCATTTT.